A selection of T cell receptor beta chains follows, all from one sample in a study of PD-1 blockade in classical Hodgkin lymphoma. This table comes from immunoSEQ multiplex PCR, and its TCRdb copy is limited to in-frame clones, with some not included. The sample carries roughly 34,000 clones, 76% recorded once. The specimen was peripheral blood mononuclear cells (PBMCs), collected before the second cycle of nivolumab. The receptors derive from a human donor with classical Hodgkin lymphoma. The CDR3 runs from the conserved cysteine through the conserved F or W. The D gene is left open where the match is weak. Clone size is not always given. Where it is, it says once, few, many or a class for expanded clones.

clone_size j_call d_call v_call cdr3_aa cdr3_nt
. TRBJ2-7 . TRBV2 CASRFDRTSYEQYF TGTGCCAGCCGTTTTGACCGGACCTCCTACGAGCAGTACTTC
. TRBJ1-2 . TRBV6-6 CASSLSGTYGYTF TGTGCCAGCAGCCTTTCGGGGACCTATGGCTACACCTTC
. TRBJ1-2 . TRBV11-2 CASSPQGDYGYTF TGTGCCAGCAGCCCTCAGGGCGACTATGGCTACACCTTC
few TRBJ2-6 . TRBV2 CASSERGTGANVLTF TGTGCCAGCAGTGAACGGGGGACTGGGGCCAACGTCCTGACTTTC
. TRBJ2-1 . TRBV7-2 CASSLINRDRQFF TGTGCCAGCAGCTTAATAAACAGGGATAGGCAGTTCTTC
. TRBJ2-3 TRBD2 TRBV7-9 CASSLGIAGGSTDTQYF TGTGCCAGCAGCTTAGGAATCGCGGGGGGGAGCACAGATACGCAGTATTTT
. TRBJ2-1 TRBD2 TRBV25-1 CATRTSGGHEQFF TGTGCCACTAGGACTAGCGGGGGGCATGAGCAGTTCTTC
few TRBJ1-4 TRBD1 TRBV7-2 CASSLAGGGEKLFF TGTGCCAGCAGCTTAGCAGGGGGCGGTGAAAAACTGTTTTTT
. TRBJ2-7 . TRBV11-2 CASSLGLNYEQYF TGTGCCAGCAGCCTGGGACTTAACTACGAGCAGTACTTC
. TRBJ2-3 . TRBV7-2 CASSSRRTSTDTQYF TGTGCCAGCAGCTCCCGACGGACTAGCACAGATACGCAGTATTTT
. TRBJ2-1 . TRBV7-8 CASQPTTTRAEQFF TGTGCCAGCCAGCCTACAACTACAAGGGCAGAACAGTTCTTC
. TRBJ2-1 TRBD1 TRBV7-9 CASSAGPGTGLYEQFF TGTGCCAGCAGCGCAGGTCCCGGGACAGGGTTGTATGAGCAGTTCTTC
once TRBJ2-7 TRBD2 TRBV4-3 CASSTGLAGGQEQYF TGCGCCAGCAGCACGGGACTAGCGGGGGGGCAGGAGCAGTACTTC
. TRBJ1-1 . TRBV7-6 CASSPGDTNTEAFF TGTGCCAGCAGCCCAGGGGACACGAACACTGAAGCTTTCTTT
few TRBJ2-1 TRBD2 TRBV5-1 CASSLGRGGYNEQFF TGCGCCAGCAGCTTAGGGAGGGGAGGCTACAATGAGCAGTTCTTC
once TRBJ2-7 . TRBV9 CASSPSRGEQYF TGTGCCAGCAGCCCATCCCGGGGGGAGCAGTACTTC
. TRBJ2-7 . TRBV6-6 CASSYGLGDYEQYF TGTGCCAGCAGTTACGGCCTAGGGGATTACGAGCAGTACTTC
. TRBJ2-2 TRBD1 TRBV4-1 CASRPQPGTGDTGELFF TGCGCCAGCAGACCACAGCCCGGGACAGGGGACACCGGGGAGCTGTTTTTT
. TRBJ1-2 . TRBV5-1 CASSLYSGTPYGYTF TGCGCCAGCAGCTTGTATTCCGGGACCCCCTATGGCTACACCTTC
. TRBJ2-7 . TRBV28 CASSPGRSFEQYF TGTGCCAGCAGTCCTGGACGATCCTTCGAGCAGTACTTC
. TRBJ2-7 . TRBV5-5 CASSLGQGPYEQYF TGTGCCAGCAGCTTGGGGCAGGGCCCCTACGAGCAGTACTTC
. TRBJ2-1 TRBD2 TRBV6-1 CASSEPGLAFNEQFF TGTGCCAGCAGTGAACCAGGACTAGCGTTTAATGAGCAGTTCTTC
. TRBJ1-6 . TRBV7-2 CASSNRDSPLHF TGTGCCAGCAGCAACAGGGATTCACCCCTCCACTTT
. TRBJ1-2 . TRBV6-6 CASSYSSGGYGYTF TGTGCCAGCAGTTACTCAAGTGGGGGGTACGGCTACACCTTC
. TRBJ1-6 TRBD1 TRBV19 CASSRQGLNSPLHF TGTGCCAGTAGTAGACAGGGGCTTAATTCACCCCTCCACTTT
. TRBJ1-6 . TRBV7-9 CASSLGGLSPLHF TGTGCCAGCAGCTTAGGGGGTCTGTCACCCCTCCACTTT
few TRBJ2-7 . TRBV27 CASRNLGPSYEQYF TGTGCCAGCAGGAACCTGGGGCCCAGCTACGAGCAGTACTTC
. TRBJ2-2 TRBD1 TRBV15 CATSSARGPVGELFF TGTGCCACCAGCAGTGCCAGGGGGCCTGTCGGGGAGCTGTTTTTT
once TRBJ2-7 . TRBV6-1 CASRETVSSYEQYF TGTGCCAGCAGAGAGACGGTGAGCTCCTACGAGCAGTACTTC
. TRBJ1-2 . TRBV19 CASSILEGGYTF TGTGCCAGTAGTATCTTAGAGGGTGGCTACACCTTC
. TRBJ2-2 TRBD2 TRBV10-2 CASSEPSLGTSGYGELFF TGCGCCAGCAGTGAGCCAAGCCTGGGGACTAGCGGGTACGGGGAGCTGTTTTTT
. TRBJ2-3 TRBD2 TRBV10-2 CASSEGGGVTDTQYF TGCGCCAGCAGTGAGGGCGGGGGGGTCACAGATACGCAGTATTTT
. TRBJ2-3 TRBD2 TRBV5-1 CASSPTTSGASTDTQYF TGCGCCAGCAGCCCAACGACTAGCGGGGCTAGCACAGATACGCAGTATTTT
. TRBJ2-1 TRBD2 TRBV2 CASSVAGGSYNEQFF TGTGCCAGCAGTGTAGCGGGGGGATCCTACAATGAGCAGTTCTTC
. TRBJ2-4 . TRBV6-5 CASSRSGQNIQYF TGTGCCAGCAGTCGTAGCGGACAAAACATTCAGTACTTC
. TRBJ1-6 . TRBV9 CASSVEAGIESPLHF TGTGCCAGCAGCGTAGAAGCAGGAATTGAATCACCCCTCCACTTT
once TRBJ2-5 . TRBV6-6 CASSYSGQIQETQYF TGTGCCAGCAGTTACTCCGGCCAGATCCAAGAGACCCAGTACTTC
. TRBJ2-3 . TRBV18 CASSPGGADTQYF TGTGCCAGCTCACCGGGGGGCGCAGATACGCAGTATTTT
. TRBJ1-3 . TRBV18 CASSPGSVSTGNTIYF TGTGCCAGCTCACCGGGCAGCGTCTCCACTGGAAACACCATATATTTT
. TRBJ1-1 TRBD1 TRBV5-1 CASSRRTGGTEAFF TGCGCCAGCAGCAGGAGGACAGGGGGGACTGAAGCTTTCTTT
. TRBJ2-5 . TRBV18 CASSPGFGAGQETQYF TGTGCCAGCTCACCCGGGTTTGGGGCAGGCCAAGAGACCCAGTACTTC
once TRBJ2-3 . TRBV9 CASSVVAVASTDTQYF TGTGCCAGCAGCGTAGTAGCGGTTGCTAGCACAGATACGCAGTATTTT
few TRBJ2-7 . TRBV27 CASSTRQDYEQYF TGTGCCAGCAGTACCAGACAGGACTACGAGCAGTACTTC
. TRBJ2-3 TRBD2 TRBV29-1 CSVEGTSGGIDTQYF TGCAGCGTGGAGGGGACTAGCGGGGGTATAGATACGCAGTATTTT
. TRBJ1-5 . TRBV12-5 CASGLASGGKGSQPQHF TGTGCTAGTGGTTTGGCCAGTGGGGGTAAAGGGTCTCAGCCCCAGCATTTT
. TRBJ1-2 . TRBV7-9 CASSLGGGFRGYTF TGTGCCAGCAGCTTAGGTGGAGGGTTTCGTGGCTACACCTTC
. TRBJ2-3 . TRBV2 CASRPNTDTQYF TGTGCCAGCAGACCGAACACAGATACGCAGTATTTT
few TRBJ1-4 . TRBV4-2 CASSQEWGLNEKLFF TGTGCCAGCAGCCAAGAGTGGGGGCTAAATGAAAAACTGTTTTTT
. TRBJ1-6 TRBD1 TRBV7-2 CASSSTGVFNSPLHF TGTGCCAGCAGCTCGACAGGGGTCTTTAATTCACCCCTCCACTTT
. TRBJ1-4 . TRBV4-2 CASSQRADEKLFF TGTGCCAGCAGCCAGAGGGCAGATGAAAAACTGTTTTTT
few TRBJ2-3 . TRBV4-3 CASSQEGGASSTDTQYF TGCGCCAGCAGCCAAGAAGGGGGGGCCTCTAGCACAGATACGCAGTATTTT
. TRBJ2-1 TRBD2 TRBV4-2 CASSQDLLSGASLEQFF TGTGCCAGCAGCCAAGATCTATTAAGCGGGGCCTCTCTTGAGCAGTTCTTC
many TRBJ1-2 TRBD1 TRBV7-9 CASRAGTGDGYTF TGTGCCAGCAGGGCCGGGACAGGGGACGGCTACACCTTC
. TRBJ1-1 TRBD1 TRBV18 CASSQATGTETEAFF TGTGCCAGCTCACAGGCGACAGGGACGGAGACTGAAGCTTTCTTT
. TRBJ1-1 . TRBV2 CASSEELGAEAFF TGTGCCAGCAGCGAAGAATTGGGGGCTGAAGCTTTCTTT
. TRBJ2-1 . TRBV5-4 CASSLVGLYYNEQFF TGTGCCAGCAGTCTAGTGGGGCTATACTACAATGAGCAGTTCTTC
. TRBJ2-7 . TRBV7-2 CASSLELVYEQYF TGTGCCAGCAGCTTAGAACTAGTCTACGAGCAGTACTTC